The rows below give T cell receptor beta chains drawn from one sample of a study of PD-L1 blockade in urothelial cancer. Clones were sequenced by immunoSEQ multiplex PCR, and TCRdb holds only the in-frame ones, with some missing. The sample gives fewer than 50,000 clones, 75% to 90% of which show up once; roughly 24% is in the top ten. Sample: PBMCs, taken around atezolizumab (anti-PD-L1) treatment. The receptor set was obtained from a man aged 55 to 69 with urothelial cancer. Each CDR3 is given with its conserved first and last residue. Fields, in order: V gene, D gene, clone size, J gene, CDR3 protein, CDR3 DNA. A D gene is named only where the DNA matches it firmly. Where a row states a size, it is once, few, many or the class of an expanded clone; other rows omit it.

TRBV5-1	NA	NA	TRBJ1-2	CASSLGRGSNYGYTF	TGCGCCAGCAGCTTGGGGAGGGGCTCTAACTATGGCTACACCTTC
TRBV5-1	TRBD2	NA	TRBJ2-3	CASSTGLAGDSGTQYF	TGCGCCAGCAGCACCGGACTAGCGGGAGATTCGGGTACGCAGTATTTT
TRBV30	TRBD2	NA	TRBJ2-7	CAWRNIAGAYEQYF	TGTGCCTGGAGGAACATAGCGGGAGCTTACGAGCAGTACTTC
TRBV2	NA	NA	TRBJ1-1	CASRRSNRENTEAFF	TGTGCCAGCAGGAGATCCAACAGGGAGAACACTGAAGCTTTCTTT
TRBV29-1	NA	few	TRBJ1-2	CSVEHGSYTF	TGCAGCGTTGAACACGGGAGCTACACCTTC
TRBV4-1	TRBD1	once	TRBJ1-1	CASSQDLSGGRRTEAFF	TGCGCCAGCAGCCAAGATCTTTCAGGGGGTCGGAGGACTGAAGCTTTCTTT
TRBV2	TRBD1	NA	TRBJ2-5	CASSLTGGGQETQYF	TGTGCCAGCAGTCTAACAGGGGGCGGACAAGAGACCCAGTACTTC
TRBV6-1	TRBD2	NA	TRBJ2-1	CASSQGGLAGVSEQFF	TGTGCCAGCAGTCAAGGAGGACTAGCGGGAGTTAGTGAGCAGTTCTTC
TRBV7-6	TRBD2	NA	TRBJ2-1	CASSFWASGGQRSSYNEQFF	TGTGCCAGCAGCTTTTGGGCTAGCGGGGGGCAAAGGAGCTCCTACAATGAGCAGTTCTTC
TRBV19	NA	NA	TRBJ1-4	CASRPQANEKLFF	TGTGCCAGTAGGCCTCAGGCGAATGAAAAACTGTTTTTT
TRBV18	NA	once	TRBJ2-7	CASSLETGGVYEQYF	TGTGCCAGCTCACTCGAGACAGGTGGGGTATACGAGCAGTACTTC
TRBV30	NA	NA	TRBJ1-2	CAKAVGEDNYGYTF	TGTGCCAAAGCGGTAGGAGAAGATAACTATGGCTACACCTTC
TRBV7-9	TRBD2	NA	TRBJ2-1	CASRTQGLAGANEQFF	TGTGCCAGCAGAACACAGGGACTAGCGGGAGCCAATGAGCAGTTCTTC
TRBV12-5	TRBD1	NA	TRBJ1-2	CASAPGQGYGYTF	TGTGCTAGTGCCCCGGGACAGGGCTATGGCTACACCTTC
TRBV5-1	TRBD1	NA	TRBJ1-1	CASSFGGTETEAFF	TGCGCCAGCAGCTTTGGCGGGACAGAAACTGAAGCTTTCTTT
TRBV4-3	TRBD1	NA	TRBJ2-1	CASSQAKPAGGAFYNEQFF	TGCGCCAGCAGCCAAGCCAAGCCGGCAGGGGGCGCGTTCTATAATGAGCAGTTCTTC
TRBV19	NA	NA	TRBJ2-1	CASSADMSYNEQFF	TGTGCCAGTAGCGCCGACATGTCCTACAATGAGCAGTTCTTC
TRBV6-5	NA	NA	TRBJ2-7	CASNGAYEQYF	TGTGCCAGCAATGGAGCGTACGAGCAGTACTTC
TRBV15	TRBD2	NA	TRBJ2-7	CATSSPRTGTSKYEQYF	TGTGCCACCAGCAGCCCGCGAACCGGGACTAGCAAGTACGAGCAGTACTTC
TRBV18	NA	NA	TRBJ1-5	CASSPSEGNQPQHF	TGTGCCAGCTCACCAAGCGAAGGCAATCAGCCCCAGCATTTT
TRBV27	NA	NA	TRBJ2-7	CASSWDTGYEQYF	TGTGCCAGCAGCTGGGACACGGGCTACGAGCAGTACTTC
TRBV11-2	NA	NA	TRBJ1-2	CASSLEERINYGYTF	TGTGCCAGCAGCTTAGAAGAGAGAATAAACTATGGCTACACCTTC
TRBV19	NA	NA	TRBJ1-2	CASSIRTINYGYTF	TGTGCCAGTAGTATCCGGACTATTAACTATGGCTACACCTTC
TRBV29-1	NA	NA	TRBJ1-1	CSARHGMNTEAFF	TGCAGCGCGAGACACGGAATGAACACTGAAGCTTTCTTT
TRBV6-1	NA	NA	TRBJ2-1	CASSRDSYNEQFF	TGTGCCAGCTCGCGTGACTCCTACAATGAGCAGTTCTTC
TRBV7-2	NA	NA	TRBJ2-7	CASSRSWNAYEQYF	TGTGCCAGCAGCCGGAGCTGGAATGCCTACGAGCAGTACTTC
TRBV19	TRBD2	NA	TRBJ2-5	CASSPGTSGRGVGETQYF	TGTGCCAGTAGTCCCGGGACTAGCGGGAGGGGAGTCGGGGAGACCCAGTACTTC
TRBV6-6	NA	NA	TRBJ1-5	CASSNRDSNQPQHF	TGTGCCAGCAGTAACAGGGATAGCAATCAGCCCCAGCATTTT
TRBV4-1	TRBD1	NA	TRBJ2-7	CASSQGDSGITYEQYF	TGCGCCAGCAGCCAGGGGGACAGTGGTATTACCTACGAGCAGTACTTC
TRBV27	NA	NA	TRBJ1-2	CASSSWDTANYGYTF	TGTGCCAGCAGTTCCTGGGACACCGCTAACTATGGCTACACCTTC
TRBV19	NA	NA	TRBJ2-7	CASSRSASTYEQYF	TGTGCCAGTAGTAGGTCCGCTAGTACCTACGAGCAGTACTTC
TRBV6-1	NA	NA	TRBJ1-1	CASKALLTEAFF	TGTGCCAGCAAAGCGTTGCTCACTGAAGCTTTCTTT
TRBV27	TRBD2	NA	TRBJ2-3	CASSLTSGGRTDTQYF	TGTGCCAGCAGTTTGACTAGCGGGGGGCGCACAGATACGCAGTATTTT